The TCR beta chain described here comes from a study of OX40 agonist ivuxolimab in advanced cancers. Across the whole study: Aged roughly 20 to 85 with a mean of approximately 60 years, they were around 83% male.

The CDR3 covers 18 residues. The germline V gene encodes CDR1 SGHTA and CDR2 FQGNSA. After removal of 5 bases from V and 3 bases from J, the junction contained 12 bases not matched to a gene. Overall study results and limits: Some patients who did not respond also had low normalized T-cell clonal expansion. Partial responders at 0.1-3.0 mg/kg showed near-lowest clonal expansion.

TCRdb's table, derived via immunoSEQ multiplex PCR, lists solely in-frame clones and lacks some. The sample carries 80,000 or so clones, around 92% recorded once. A word on this clone: The antigen is unknown.

This chain joins TRBV7-2 and TRBJ2-7, with 14 bases fitting TRBD2. The material was CD4+ or CD8+ T cells sorted from blood, obtained in a trial of the OX40 agonist ivuxolimab. The sequence derives from an adult with an advanced solid tumor such as melanoma, head and neck, liver or kidney cancer. CDR3 DNA sequence: TGTGCCAGCAGCAAGGGACTAGCGGGAGTTTGGGGCCACTACGAGCAGTACTTC. This sequence encodes CASSKGLAGVWGHYEQYF.